Given below is one TCR beta chain in context. Its antigen is undetermined. The PCR used 60 Vbeta and 13 Jbeta primers. How the authors handled the data: An analysis that came later counted 70 million to 100 million unique TCR beta chains, around 12 million shared. The repertoire was sequenced with immunoSEQ multiplex PCR; TCRdb's copy has only in-frame clones and lacks some. V, J and clone size are those of that table, while D and trimming were read from the DNA. Seen here are under 300,000 clones, roughly 89% observed once, and the top ten hold 3% to 4%. This entry belongs to a study of cytomegalovirus exposure and HLA in healthy donors. Findings and caveats of the study: In a later analysis, at a false discovery rate of 0.05, 16,951 TCR beta sequences were associated with HLA alleles. Of the V segments, some could not be distinguished, including TRBV6-2 and TRBV6-3, and were excluded.

Trimming removed 1 base at V and 4 bases at J, with 8 bases between. The CDR3 sequence is 14 residues long. Looked up from germline, CDR1 is SGHAT and CDR2 is FQDESV (reference sequence). Sample: PBMCs. This chain uses TRBV11-1 with TRBJ2-1; tentatively, D is TRBD2 (5 bases). This TCR came from a man aged 40-50 years in good health and CMV-seropositive. CDR3 sequence: CASSLEREYNEQFF. In DNA form, the CDR3 reads TGTGCCAGCAGCTTAGAAAGGGAGTACAATGAGCAGTTCTTC.